This TCR beta chain was identified in a study of blood T cells in healthy people across ages (dated by TCRdb to about 2015). Study-wide context: In model experiments, roughly one uniquely barcoded TCR beta cDNA molecule per two T cells was captured by template switching. Using deep sequencing normalized with unique cDNA molecular identifiers, the study measured how TCR beta repertoire diversity changes with age. Donors were grouped into four age groups: young (average approximately 15 years), middle-aged (roughly 40), aged (around 66) and long-lived (around 82). To avoid experimental bias, donors of different ages were distributed randomly across sequencing lanes. Using the same blood draw, the study looked at two additional independent replicas of 1 million unique cDNA reads for two donors, one aged 18 to 30 and the other aged 80 or older.

Systemically healthy Caucasian individuals from Russia, 39 in total and aged about 6 to 100 years, were included as donors. Approximately 10 milliliters of peripheral blood were collected from each donor into EDTA-treated Vacutainer tubes. Ficoll-Paque density-gradient centrifugation was used to isolate PBMCs, with at least 7 million per sample. Total RNA was extracted from PBMCs with Trizol reagent, with at least 5.5 micrograms obtained per sample. The percentages of naive CD45RAhigh/CD27high T cells were determined by flow cytometry on a PBMC aliquot from every donor. The CDR3, cysteine through phenylalanine, is 17 amino acids long. The sequence is cut down to CDR3 DNA, 51 bases in frame from base 1. CDR1 ENHRY and CDR2 SYGVKD are derived from the germline V gene. The germline V end is reduced by 0 bases and the J end by 5 bases; junction bases left unmatched: 11. About this clonotype: The antigen it binds to is not known. Base qualities are missing; no much larger clone stands one base away.

General conclusions and limits of the study: As age increased, observed TCR beta diversity per million T cells dropped in a roughly linear way, and a significant reduction was already evident by age 40. Bulk unsorted PBMC profiling prevented conclusive comparison of naive and antigen-experienced compartments. Because donor CMV infection status was unknown, age-related changes in expanded clonotypes were potentially confounded. Estimates of total diversity based on one million sequenced T cells were regarded as lower bounds and as underestimates. Compared with the aged group, more naive CD4+ T cells, fewer expanded clones and increased TCR diversity were shown by the long-lived group, suggesting age selection. Observed TCR beta diversity correlated strongly with the percentage of naive T cells measured by flow cytometry.

Library creation used 5' RACE. Sequenced on an Illumina HiSeq 2500. A second PCR of roughly 7 to 11 cycles was performed with a sample-barcoded 5' primer and a J-beta primer mix. A unique molecular identifier was introduced onto each TCR beta cDNA molecule by a template-switch 5' adaptor carrying 12 random nucleotides. Each sample yielded at least 3 million CDR3-containing paired-end reads. All of the RNA was converted into first-strand cDNA using the Mint cDNA synthesis kit, with a TRBC-specific oligonucleotide serving as the primer. Following uracil-DNA glycosylase treatment, a first 18-cycle PCR with universal primers M1SS and BC2_uni_R was performed on all cDNA. Per the original workflow: For normalization, 1 million high-quality reads were randomly selected from each sample, with every read carrying a distinct molecular identifier. Instead of being binned into consensus sequences, reads with shared molecular identifiers were discarded. MiTCR, with a Q25 quality threshold and the strictest error-elimination algorithm, was used for CDR3 identification, clonotype clustering and error correction. A nonparametric unseen species model with Euler transformation was used to estimate a lower bound on total TCR beta diversity. The raw public data were reprocessed by TCRdb itself: fastp quality trimming at Q25, MiXCR clonotype calling, in-frame beta chains only. Every entry covers one CDR3 protein and lists the most common genes and DNA from its rows. The V and J calls were not made by the authors but by TCRdb's processing. This sample holds under 2 million distinct CDR3 sequences; approximately 32% were observed only once. Together, the top ten hold around 10% of the sample.

Sequenced input: blood. The V and J genes are TRBV10-3 and TRBJ1-2, with TRBD1 identical over 8 junction bases. This receptor was taken from a woman aged 25 to 39 in good health. The nucleotide sequence reads TGTGCCATCAGTGAGTCAATGGGCAGACAGGGGAAATATGGCTACACCTTC. It codes for CAISESMGRQGKYGYTF.